This TCR beta chain is from a study of control samples from healthy donors and cancer patients. The V gene's germline CDR1 is MNHEY and CDR2 SMNVEV (reference sequence). CDR3 length: 13 amino acids. V gave up 4 bases and J gave up 0 bases, with 4 bases separating them. Measured with immunoSEQ multiplex PCR; TCRdb has only the in-frame clones, and not every one. Here the sample spans 120,000 to 150,000 clones, approximately 92% being singletons. Sample: blood. This receptor was identified in a man under 40 in good health. This rearrangement joins TRBV27 to TRBJ1-3; D call uncertain. This chain's CDR3 is CASSYSSGNTIYF. As DNA, the CDR3 is TGTGCCAGCAGTTACTCCTCTGGAAACACCATATATTTT.